The rows below give T cell receptor beta chains drawn from one sample of a study of CD4 T cells in relation to SARS-CoV-2 and coronaviruses. TCRdb's table, derived via immunoSEQ multiplex PCR, lists solely in-frame clones and lacks some. The sample lists about 26,000 clones, 73% seen once, with under 25% in the top ten. These receptors' antigens are unknown. Sequenced sample: CD4+ T cells from PBMCs, cultured in vitro. Receptors originate from a human donor in good health. The CDR3 runs from the conserved cysteine through the conserved F or W. A D gene is named only where the DNA matches it firmly. Where a row states a size, it is once, few, many or the class of an expanded clone; other rows omit it.

TRBV5-1,TRBD1,TRBJ1-1,NA,CASSPRQGETEAFF,TGCGCCAGCAGCCCAAGACAGGGAGAGACTGAAGCTTTCTTT
TRBV7-9,NA,TRBJ1-4,NA,CASSLDPGKLFF,TGTGCCAGCAGCTTAGATCCAGGGAAACTGTTTTTT
TRBV9,NA,TRBJ2-4,NA,CASSVGKDKNIQYF,TGTGCCAGCAGCGTAGGGAAAGACAAAAACATTCAGTACTTC
TRBV27,NA,TRBJ1-2,NA,CASRVGGAGYGYTF,TGTGCCAGCCGCGTGGGGGGCGCGGGCTATGGCTACACCTTC
TRBV28,NA,TRBJ1-4,NA,CASSLWGRVGEKLFF,TGTGCCAGCAGTTTATGGGGCAGGGTTGGGGAAAAACTGTTTTTT
TRBV5-6,NA,TRBJ2-5,NA,CASSFLAKETQYF,TGTGCCAGCAGCTTCCTAGCGAAAGAGACCCAGTACTTC
TRBV7-6,TRBD2,TRBJ2-1,NA,CASSLNHGGGSEQFF,TGTGCCAGCAGCTTAAATCATGGCGGGGGTTCTGAGCAGTTCTTC
TRBV18,TRBD1,TRBJ1-1,NA,CASSPRGTGGINTEAFF,TGTGCCAGCTCACCTAGGGGGACAGGGGGCATTAACACTGAAGCTTTCTTT
TRBV6-1,NA,TRBJ2-3,NA,CASSELSRRTDTQYF,TGTGCCAGCAGTGAACTCTCCCGACGAACAGATACGCAGTATTTT
TRBV30,TRBD1,TRBJ1-2,once,CAWRPGQGKAYGYTF,TGTGCCTGGAGGCCGGGACAGGGTAAAGCCTATGGCTACACCTTC
TRBV9,NA,TRBJ2-5,NA,CASSVAGYTQETQYF,TGTGCCAGCAGCGTAGCGGGCTACACCCAAGAGACCCAGTACTTC
TRBV4-1,NA,TRBJ1-6,NA,CASSHQQTGMNSPLHF,TGCGCCAGCAGCCATCAACAGACAGGAATGAATTCACCCCTCCACTTT
TRBV7-3,NA,TRBJ2-5,NA,CASSEVGVQGETQYF,TGTGCCAGCAGCGAGGTGGGGGTCCAAGGGGAGACCCAGTACTTC
TRBV12-5,NA,TRBJ2-7,NA,CASGLSVEQYF,TGTGCTAGTGGACTTAGCGTCGAGCAGTACTTC
TRBV5-6,NA,TRBJ1-2,NA,CASSLALGLGYGYTF,TGTGCCAGCAGCTTGGCCTTGGGGCTCGGTTATGGCTACACCTTC
TRBV24-1,NA,TRBJ1-6,few,CATSEKNRVGPWVALHF,TGTGCCACCAGTGAGAAAAACAGGGTTGGCCCTTGGGTAGCCCTCCACTTT
TRBV18,NA,TRBJ2-3,NA,CASSPIRRQYTDTQYF,TGTGCCAGCTCACCAATCAGACGACAGTACACAGATACGCAGTATTTT
TRBV11-2,NA,TRBJ2-5,NA,CASSLEGGGQETQYF,TGTGCCAGCAGCTTAGAGGGGGGAGGTCAAGAGACCCAGTACTTC
TRBV19,NA,TRBJ2-7,once,CASSPFSPGWDRYEQYF,TGTGCCAGTAGCCCCTTTTCGCCAGGGTGGGACCGCTACGAGCAGTACTTC
TRBV7-2,TRBD2,TRBJ2-5,NA,CASSLAPRTSGETQYF,TGTGCCAGCAGCTTAGCCCCACGGACTAGCGGCGAGACCCAGTACTTC
TRBV29-1,NA,TRBJ1-1,NA,CSVWGTPNTEAFF,TGCAGCGTTTGGGGGACACCGAACACTGAAGCTTTCTTT
TRBV4-3,TRBD1,TRBJ2-5,NA,CASSQETDRKETQYF,TGCGCCAGCAGCCAAGAAACGGACAGGAAGGAGACCCAGTACTTC
TRBV18,NA,TRBJ1-1,NA,CASSPAYRVAEAFF,TGTGCCAGCTCACCCGCATACAGGGTGGCTGAAGCTTTCTTT
TRBV5-1,NA,TRBJ1-2,NA,CASSQGGQLLYGYTF,TGCGCCAGCAGCCAAGGGGGGCAGCTACTCTATGGCTACACCTTC
TRBV7-2,NA,TRBJ1-2,few,CASSLPGVGGYTF,TGTGCCAGCAGCTTACCCGGGGTTGGCGGCTACACCTTC
TRBV9,NA,TRBJ2-1,NA,CASSVEPSVYNEQFF,TGTGCCAGCAGCGTAGAGCCTAGCGTCTACAATGAGCAGTTCTTC
TRBV27,NA,TRBJ1-1,NA,CASGTTSLVTEAFF,TGTGCCAGCGGGACGACTAGCCTGGTTACTGAAGCTTTCTTT
TRBV19,NA,TRBJ2-7,NA,CASSMGGAAGSYEQYF,TGTGCCAGTAGTATGGGGGGGGCGGCAGGTTCCTACGAGCAGTACTTC
TRBV6-6,NA,TRBJ1-5,few,CASRHREAIGNQPQHF,TGTGCCAGCAGACACAGGGAGGCTATCGGCAATCAGCCCCAGCATTTT
TRBV4-3,TRBD1,TRBJ1-6,NA,CASSQRWDRVPSPLHF,TGCGCCAGCAGCCAACGCTGGGACAGAGTTCCTTCACCCCTCCACTTT
TRBV2,TRBD2,TRBJ2-3,NA,CASRRGLGAKQYF,TGTGCCAGCAGGAGAGGACTAGGCGCGAAGCAGTATTTT
TRBV11-3,NA,TRBJ2-3,NA,CASSFTTGTDTQYF,TGTGCCAGCAGCTTCACCACAGGGACAGATACGCAGTATTTT
TRBV6-5,TRBD2,TRBJ2-1,once,CASSRSGGGPNEQFF,TGTGCCAGCAGTCGAAGCGGGGGGGGCCCCAATGAGCAGTTCTTC
TRBV9,NA,TRBJ1-1,NA,CASSVDHRADTEAFF,TGTGCCAGCAGCGTAGACCACAGGGCCGACACTGAAGCTTTCTTT
TRBV2,TRBD1,TRBJ2-1,NA,CASSGTGGNNEQFF,TGTGCCAGCAGCGGGACAGGGGGCAACAATGAGCAGTTCTTC
TRBV29-1,TRBD1,TRBJ2-5,once,CSVSRQGAYHQETQYF,TGCAGCGTGAGCCGACAGGGGGCTTATCACCAAGAGACCCAGTACTTC
TRBV15,NA,TRBJ2-7,NA,CATSREPSSLYEQYF,TGTGCCACCAGCAGAGAGCCTAGCTCCCTCTACGAGCAGTACTTC
TRBV4-1,NA,TRBJ2-4,NA,CASRGGPKNIQYF,TGCGCCAGCCGTGGGGGACCCAAAAACATTCAGTACTTC
TRBV5-5,TRBD1,TRBJ2-2,NA,CASSRTGTTGELFF,TGTGCCAGCAGCCGGACAGGGACGACCGGGGAGCTGTTTTTT
TRBV6-6,TRBD1,TRBJ1-5,NA,CARTGAGQPQHF,TGTGCCAGAACAGGGGCAGGTCAGCCCCAGCATTTT
TRBV2,TRBD1,TRBJ1-3,NA,CASSEARQGAGGTIYF,TGTGCCAGCAGTGAAGCGCGGCAGGGGGCCGGTGGGACCATATATTTT
TRBV19,NA,TRBJ2-7,NA,CASSSQGRRYEQYF,TGTGCCAGTAGTTCACAGGGCCGGAGGTACGAGCAGTACTTC
TRBV5-1,NA,TRBJ2-2,few,CASSLGVRGATGELFF,TGCGCCAGCAGCTTGGGTGTTCGGGGGGCGACCGGGGAGCTGTTTTTT
TRBV28,TRBD2,TRBJ2-6,once,CAAEMNGEGIGANVLTF,TGTGCCGCCGAAATGAACGGGGAGGGGATTGGGGCCAACGTCCTGACTTTC
TRBV9,TRBD2,TRBJ2-1,NA,CASSEGLAGASGEQFF,TGTGCCAGCAGCGAGGGACTAGCGGGGGCTTCGGGTGAGCAGTTCTTC
TRBV6-5,TRBD1,TRBJ2-2,NA,CASSSGTGDTGELFF,TGTGCCAGCAGCTCCGGGACAGGGGACACCGGGGAGCTGTTTTTT
TRBV5-1,NA,TRBJ2-7,NA,CASSDGQNDYEQYF,TGCGCCAGCAGCGACGGACAGAACGACTACGAGCAGTACTTC
TRBV9,NA,TRBJ1-2,NA,CASSHGERFVF,TGTGCCAGCAGCCACGGTGAGAGGTTTGTCTTC
TRBV5-3,NA,TRBJ1-1,NA,CARSRRDGRNTEAFF,TGTGCCAGAAGCAGACGGGACGGTCGAAACACTGAAGCTTTCTTT
TRBV19,NA,TRBJ2-3,NA,CASSPGASTDTQYF,TGTGCCAGTAGTCCAGGGGCTAGCACAGATACGCAGTATTTT
TRBV5-6,NA,TRBJ2-2,NA,CASSSPIIREIGELFF,TGTGCCAGCAGTTCGCCCATAATCAGGGAGATCGGGGAGCTGTTTTTT
TRBV7-3,TRBD2,TRBJ2-7,NA,CASSGLAGNEQYF,TGTGCCAGCAGCGGACTAGCGGGGAACGAGCAGTACTTC
TRBV20-1,NA,TRBJ2-3,NA,CSASSVSTDTQYF,TGCAGTGCTAGTAGTGTAAGCACAGATACGCAGTATTTT